Following are 25 T cell receptor beta chains from one sample sequenced in a study of molecular identifiers for immune sequencing clone quantification. TCRdb used MiXCR to reprocess the PCR reads, holding one entry per CDR3 protein. The repertoire includes around 320,000 distinct CDR3 sequences, roughly a quarter of them detected once, and 0.7% to 0.95% sits in the top ten. Material for sequencing was naive CD8+ T cells from blood, with Jurkat cell RNA spiked in. Subset defined: FACS-sorted CD8+CD4-CCR7+CD45RA+ naive T cells. The receptor set was obtained from a human donor in good health. Some libraries in this study had Jurkat cell RNA spiked in.

This clonotype has at least ten counts. CDR3 bases: TGTGCCAGTGAGGCCTCTGGGGCCAACGTCCTGACTTTC. Encoded protein: CASEASGANVLTF. J is TRBJ2-6 and V is TRBV9; the D is unclear. V lost 8 bases and J 0 bases, leaving 6 bases between the germline ends. This CDR3 is 13 amino acids long. Germline V lookup: CDR1 SGDLS, CDR2 YYNGEE. The whole variable domain, remainder taken from reference TRBV9 and TRBJ2-6, is DSGVTQTPKHLITATGQRVTLRCSPRSGDLSVYWYQQSLDQGLQFLIQYYNGEERAKGNILERFSAQQFPDLHSELNLSSLELGDSALYFCASEASGANVLTFGAGSRLTVL.

The chain carries TRBV4-1 and TRBJ2-7; 7 bases agree with TRBD1. The J segment lost 7 bases and the V segment lost 3 bases, leaving 15 bases of the junction unmatched. This CDR3 has 16 residues. Germline lookup yields CDR1 MGHRA and CDR2 YSYEKL. The CDR3 sequence: CASSQDRSTGAREQYF. CDR3 coding DNA: TGCGCCAGCAGCCAGGATCGATCTACAGGGGCGAGGGAGCAGTACTTC.

This sequence joins TRBV4-1 and TRBJ1-3; unclear D gene. Germline V gives CDR1 MGHRA, CDR2 YSYEKL. The CDR3 has 15 residues. Deletions cut 0 bases from V and 0 bases from J, with 6 bases between. Here the CDR3 reads CASSQDQYSGNTIYF. The CDR3 coding sequence is TGCGCCAGCAGCCAAGACCAATACTCTGGAAACACCATATATTTT.

The V gene is TRBV28, the J gene TRBJ2-5; D could derive from TRBD1 or TRBD2 (5 bases each). Germline V gene lookup returns CDR1 MDHEN and CDR2 SYDVKM. The V end lost 3 bases, the J end lost 9 bases, and 14 bases lay between the germline ends. The CDR3 is 13 residues long. In nucleotides, the CDR3 is TGTGCCAGCAGTTTGACAGCACGAGCGGCCCAGTACTTC. Encoded protein: CASSLTARAAQYF. The whole variable domain, filled in from reference TRBV28 and TRBJ2-5, reads DVKVTQSSRYLVKRTGEKVFLECVQDMDHENMFWYRQDPGLGLRLIYFSYDVKMKEKGDIPEGYSVSREKKERFSLILESASTNQTSMYLCASSLTARAAQYFGPGTRLLVL.

The sample holds a few counts of this clonotype. A junction end diverges from the germline sequence, so it may reflect a read error. This chain uses TRBV24-1 with TRBJ2-2, with D possibly called TRBD1 or TRBD2 (5 bases each). CDR3 length equals 14 residues. Germline V CDR1 and CDR2: KGHDR, SFDVKD. The CDR3: CATSEGVGTGELYF. CDR3 sequence (DNA): TGTGCCACCAGTGAAGGGGTCGGCACCGGGGAGCTGTATTTT.

In the case of this clonotype: A much larger clone is a single base away; this may be a read error. The chain links TRBV7-9 to TRBJ2-5; D may be TRBD2 (5 bases). CDR1 is SEHNR and CDR2 is FQNEAQ in the germline V gene (reference sequence). Trimming pared 5 bases from V and 9 bases from J, leaving 16 bases between. The CDR3 spans 13 residues. CDR3 bases: TGTGCCAGCAGCCTCACCGAGGAGGTGTCCCAGTACTTC. Its translation: CASSLTEEVSQYF.

There are a few counts of this clonotype. The V gene is TRBV4-3, the J gene TRBJ2-3; D unresolved. The CDR3 runs 15 residues. Germline V gene data show CDR1 as LGHNA and CDR2 as YSLEER. The V end lost 0 bases, the J end lost 2 bases, and 9 bases lay between the germline ends. The CDR3 loop is CASSQEPENTDTQYF. CDR3 coding DNA: TGCGCCAGCAGCCAAGAACCAGAAAACACAGATACGCAGTATTTT.

This clonotype was counted only a few times. The chain links TRBV5-1 to TRBJ1-1; no definite D call. The CDR3 totals 17 residues. V was shortened by 0 bases and J by 2 bases, with 17 bases between the two germline ends. Germline loops: CDR1 SGHRS, CDR2 YFSETQ. The CDR3 bases are TGCGCCAGCAGCTTGGTGATGGCCGACGCAATAAACACTGAAGCTTTCTTT. Translating it yields CASSLVMADAINTEAFF. Full variable domain (remainder filled in from reference TRBV5-1 and TRBJ1-1): KAGVTQTPRYLIKTRGQQVTLSCSPISGHRSVSWYQQTPGQGLQFLFEYFSETQRNKGNFPGRFSGRQFSNSRSEMNVSTLELGDSALYLCASSLVMADAINTEAFFGQGTRLTVV.

The rearrangement joins TRBV7-9 to TRBJ2-7; D unclear. The V gene lost 1 base and the J gene lost 6 bases, with 7 bases spanning the gap. The CDR3 extends over 12 amino acids. Germline-derived CDR1 and CDR2 are SEHNR and FQNEAQ (reference sequence). The CDR3 region is CASSLELSEQYF. Written as DNA, the CDR3 is TGTGCCAGCAGCTTAGAACTGTCCGAGCAGTACTTC.

The chain has TRBV24-1 and TRBJ2-1; D is ambiguous. Germline V gene sequence: CDR1 KGHDR, CDR2 SFDVKD. CDR3 length equals 12 residues. Trimming took off 3 bases at V and 6 bases at J, with 5 bases between the two ends. This CDR3 reads CATSDMINEQFF. The CDR3 DNA reads as TGTGCCACCAGTGATATGATCAATGAGCAGTTCTTC.

The DNA for the CDR3 is TGTGCCAGCAGTTACACTAGCTGGGGCCATGAGCAGTTCTTC. As protein: CASSYTSWGHEQFF. V usage is TRBV6-2 or TRBV6-3 and J usage is TRBJ2-1; D may be TRBD2 (6 bases). CDR1 and CDR2 from the germline V gene are MNHEY and SVGEGT. V was clipped by 2 bases and J by 8 bases, with 13 bases between them. The CDR3 sequence is 14 residues long.

Of note for this clonotype: The junction differs from germline at one of its ends, possibly a read error. The chain is built from TRBV27 and TRBJ1-1, with D possibly matching TRBD1 (5 bases). Germline assignment: CDR1 MNHEY and CDR2 SMNVEV (reference sequence). The CDR3 runs 12 residues. CDR3 sequence (DNA): TGTGCCAGCAGTTTGGTTGGGACTGAAGCTTTATTT. It encodes CASSLVGTEALF.

On this clonotype: It may be a read error: a sequence one base away is much more abundant. Since no conserved phenylalanine or tryptophan closes the CDR3, a read error is the likely cause. The genes are TRBV12-3 or TRBV12-4 and TRBJ2-1, with D hard to call. This CDR3 is built from 12 residues. Trimming left V 4 bases short and J 8 bases short, with 9 bases between. CDR3 nucleotides: TGTGCCAGCAGTTCTATCCGGGATGAGCAGTTCTCC. As protein: CASSSIRDEQFS.

This clonotype has a count of ten or more. The CDR3: CASSLGGVSGAYEQYF. The CDR3 DNA reads TGTGCCAGCAGCTTAGGGGGGGTAAGCGGGGCCTACGAGCAGTACTTC. The chain links TRBV7-2 to TRBJ2-7, with 7 bases fitting TRBD2. The CDR3 is 16 amino acids. V was pared by 1 base and J by 2 bases, with 8 bases of the junction left unmatched. Looked up from germline, CDR1 is SGHTA and CDR2 is FQGNSA. Complete variable domain (other parts from reference TRBV7-2 and TRBJ2-7): GAGVSQSPSNKVTEKGKDVELRCDPISGHTALYWYRQSLGQGLEFLIYFQGNSAPDKSGLPSDRFSAERTGGSVSTLTIQRTQQEDSAVYLCASSLGGVSGAYEQYFGPGTRLTVT.

This clonotype was recorded a few times. The chain combines TRBV4-1 with TRBJ2-7; TRBD2 aligns across 7 bases. J was trimmed by 1 base and V by 3 bases; bases with no gene match: 6. Looked up from germline, CDR1 is MGHRA and CDR2 is YSYEKL. The CDR3 totals 15 residues. CDR3 sequence reads: CASSQQRELSYEQYF. The CDR3 DNA follows: TGCGCCAGCAGCCAGCAGCGGGAACTTTCCTACGAGCAGTACTTC.

The chain has TRBV11-2 and TRBJ1-6; 8 bases agree with TRBD1. The CDR3 is 16 residues long. From germline, CDR1 is SGHAT and CDR2 FQNNGV. V trimming: 0 bases; J trimming: 8 bases; junction bases outside the gene matches: 6. DNA for the CDR3: TGTGCCAGCAGCTTAGATCGGACAGGGCACCATTCACCCCTCCACTTT. Its translation: CASSLDRTGHHSPLHF.

This clonotype has at least ten counts. The chain joins TRBV28 to TRBJ1-5; possible D gene TRBD1, 6 bases. Deletions cut 5 bases from V and 5 bases from J, with 31 bases between. Germline CDR1 reads MDHEN; CDR2 reads SYDVKM. The CDR3 runs 20 residues. The CDR3: CASSAHDSGISQGRDQPQHF. Written as DNA, the CDR3 is TGTGCCAGCAGTGCTCATGATTCGGGGATTAGTCAGGGGCGGGATCAGCCCCAGCATTTT.

Regarding this clonotype: One end of the junction varies from germline; a read error may be responsible. This chain connects TRBV12-3 or TRBV12-4 to TRBJ2-5; TRBD1 is a possible D gene (5 bases). The CDR3 covers 14 residues. The CDR3 nucleotides are TGTGTCAGCAGTTTGACAGTTCCCCAAGAGACCCAGTACTTC. It yields the protein CVSSLTVPQETQYF.

The chain joins TRBV20-1 to TRBJ1-4; D is undetermined. Germline assignment: CDR1 DFQATT and CDR2 SNEGSKA (reference sequence). The CDR3 extends over 15 amino acids. The germline V and J ends were trimmed by 6 bases and 5 bases, with 19 bases remaining between them. CDR3 sequence (DNA): TGCAGTGCCGTACCGGGTCTCTCCGGGAATGAAAAACTGTTTTTT. This sequence encodes CSAVPGLSGNEKLFF.

The chain carries TRBV4-3 and TRBJ1-2; D is ambiguous. Trimming shortened V by 0 bases and J by 0 bases, and 11 bases separated the two germline ends. Germline loops: CDR1 LGHNA, CDR2 YSLEER. The CDR3 consists of 16 residues. The CDR3 bases are TGCGCCAGCAGCCAAGATAAGGTGCCAGCTAACTATGGCTACACCTTC. It yields the protein CASSQDKVPANYGYTF.

This clonotype was seen ten or more times. The chain has TRBV27 and TRBJ2-5; 7 bases fit TRBD2. This CDR3 comprises 14 residues. Germline V lookup: CDR1 MNHEY, CDR2 SMNVEV (reference sequence). V dropped 5 bases and J dropped 5; count of bases not matched to a gene: 8. The CDR3 nucleotides are TGTGCCAGCAGTCTGGCGGGAGTGATTGAGACCCAGTACTTC. This translates into CASSLAGVIETQYF.

This clonotype was observed a handful of times. V is TRBV29-1 and J is TRBJ2-3; D may correspond to TRBD1 or TRBD2 (5 bases each). The length of the CDR3 is 14 residues. In germline, CDR1 is SQVTM, CDR2 ANQGSEA. V was trimmed by 0 bases and J by 1 base, leaving 8 bases between them. The CDR3, as DNA: TGCAGCGTTGAAGAGTGGGACGGCACAGATACGCAGTATTTT. This gives the protein CSVEEWDGTDTQYF.

The table lists this clonotype with many counts. CDR3 sequence (DNA): TGTGCCAGCAGGGCACTAGCGGACTTGGGCGAGCAGTACTTC. Protein: CASRALADLGEQYF. V gene TRBV28 combines with J gene TRBJ2-7; 8 positions agree with TRBD2. V lost 6 bases to trimming and J lost 6 bases; unmatched junction nucleotides: 10. The CDR3 contains 14 residues. Germline V CDR1 and CDR2: MDHEN, SYDVKM.

Of note for this clonotype: One end of the junction varies from germline; a read error may be responsible. J is TRBJ1-6 and V is TRBV4-3; possible D gene TRBD1, 5 bases. Germline CDR1 LGHNA, CDR2 YSLEER. This CDR3 is 18 amino acids long. For the CDR3, the DNA is TGCGCCAGCAGCCAAGAAGGGGCAGGGCCCTCCTATACTTCACCCCTCCACTTT. Translated, it gives CASSQEGAGPSYTSPLHF.

The chain joins TRBV6-5 to TRBJ1-5, with 9 positions matching TRBD1. V dropped 5 bases and J dropped 5; count of bases not matched to a gene: 4. Germline V CDR1 and CDR2: MNHEY, SVGAGI. The CDR3 runs to 14 residues. The DNA for the CDR3 is TGTGCCAGCAGTATCGGGACAGGGTATCAGCCCCAGCATTTT. It translates to CASSIGTGYQPQHF.